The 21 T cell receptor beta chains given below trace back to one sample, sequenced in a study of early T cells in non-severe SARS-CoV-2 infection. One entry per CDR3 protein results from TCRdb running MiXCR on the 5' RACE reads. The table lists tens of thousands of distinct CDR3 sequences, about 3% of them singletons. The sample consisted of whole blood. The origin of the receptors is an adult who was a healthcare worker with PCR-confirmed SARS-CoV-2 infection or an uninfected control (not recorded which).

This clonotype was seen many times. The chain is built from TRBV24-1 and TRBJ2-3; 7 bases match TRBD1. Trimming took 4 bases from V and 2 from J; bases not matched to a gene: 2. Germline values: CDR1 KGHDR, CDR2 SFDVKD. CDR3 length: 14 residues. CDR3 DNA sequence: TGTGCCACCAGTGAAACAGGGGTCACAGATACGCAGTATTTT. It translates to CATSETGVTDTQYF.

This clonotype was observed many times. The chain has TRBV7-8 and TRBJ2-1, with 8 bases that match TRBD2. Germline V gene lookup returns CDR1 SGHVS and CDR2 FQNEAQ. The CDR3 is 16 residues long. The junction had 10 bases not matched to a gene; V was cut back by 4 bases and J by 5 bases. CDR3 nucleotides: TGTGCCAGCAGCTCCTCCCTTAGCGGGGTTAACAATGAGCAGTTCTTC. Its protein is CASSSSLSGVNNEQFF.

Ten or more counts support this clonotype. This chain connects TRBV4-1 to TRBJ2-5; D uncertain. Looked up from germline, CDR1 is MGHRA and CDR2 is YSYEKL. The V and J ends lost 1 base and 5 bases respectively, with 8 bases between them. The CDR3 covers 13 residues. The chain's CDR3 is CASSQAPIETQYF. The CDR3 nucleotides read TGCGCCAGCAGCCAAGCCCCTATTGAGACCCAGTACTTC.

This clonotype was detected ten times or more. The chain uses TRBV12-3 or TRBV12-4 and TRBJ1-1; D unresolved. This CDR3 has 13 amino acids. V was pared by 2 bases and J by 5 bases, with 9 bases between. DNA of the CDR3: TGTGCCAGCAGTTTACAGGTTAATACTGAAGCTTTCTTT. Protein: CASSLQVNTEAFF.

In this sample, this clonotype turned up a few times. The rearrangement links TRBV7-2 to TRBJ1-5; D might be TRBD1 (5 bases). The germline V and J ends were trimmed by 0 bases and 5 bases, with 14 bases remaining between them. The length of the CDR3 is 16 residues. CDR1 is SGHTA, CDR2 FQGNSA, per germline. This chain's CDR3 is CASSLASSLGHQPQHF. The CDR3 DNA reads TGTGCCAGCAGCTTAGCCTCCAGTCTGGGGCATCAGCCCCAGCATTTT.

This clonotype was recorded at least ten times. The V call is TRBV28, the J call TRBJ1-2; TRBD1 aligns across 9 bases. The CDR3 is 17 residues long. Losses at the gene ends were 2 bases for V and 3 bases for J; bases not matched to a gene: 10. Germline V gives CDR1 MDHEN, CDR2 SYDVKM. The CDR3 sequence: CASSLGGQGFADYGYTF. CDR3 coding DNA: TGTGCCAGCAGTTTAGGGGGACAGGGTTTTGCAGACTATGGCTACACCTTC.

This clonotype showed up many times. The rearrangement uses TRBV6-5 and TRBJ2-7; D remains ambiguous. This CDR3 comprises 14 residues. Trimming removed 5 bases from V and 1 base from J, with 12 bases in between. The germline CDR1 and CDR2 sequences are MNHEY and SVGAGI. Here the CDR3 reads CASSRAGSSYEQYV. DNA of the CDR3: TGTGCCAGCAGTAGGGCAGGATCATCCTACGAGCAGTACGTC.

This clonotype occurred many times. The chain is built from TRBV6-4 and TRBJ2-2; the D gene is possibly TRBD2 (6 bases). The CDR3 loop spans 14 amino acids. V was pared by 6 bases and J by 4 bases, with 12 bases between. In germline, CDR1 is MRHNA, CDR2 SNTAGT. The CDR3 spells CASRAGGGTGELFF. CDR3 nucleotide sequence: TGTGCCAGCAGAGCCGGGGGTGGCACCGGGGAGCTGTTTTTT.

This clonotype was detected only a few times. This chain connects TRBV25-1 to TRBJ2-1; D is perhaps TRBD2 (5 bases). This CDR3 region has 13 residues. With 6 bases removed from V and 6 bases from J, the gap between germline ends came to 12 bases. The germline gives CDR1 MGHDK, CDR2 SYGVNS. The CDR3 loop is CASSGRASNEQFF. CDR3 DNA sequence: TGTGCCAGCAGCGGGCGGGCCAGCAATGAGCAGTTCTTC.

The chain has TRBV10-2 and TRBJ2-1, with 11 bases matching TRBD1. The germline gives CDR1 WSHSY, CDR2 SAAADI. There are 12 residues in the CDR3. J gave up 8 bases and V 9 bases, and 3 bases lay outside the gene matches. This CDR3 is CASRTGGHEQFF. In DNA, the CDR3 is TGCGCCAGTCGGACAGGGGGCCATGAGCAGTTCTTC.

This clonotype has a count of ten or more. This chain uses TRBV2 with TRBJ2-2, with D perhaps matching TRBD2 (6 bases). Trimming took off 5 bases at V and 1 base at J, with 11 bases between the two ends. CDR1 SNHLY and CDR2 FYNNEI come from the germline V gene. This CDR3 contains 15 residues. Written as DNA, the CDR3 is TGTGCCAGCAGTCTCCTAGCGCAGAACACCGGGGAGCTGTTTTTT. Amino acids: CASSLLAQNTGELFF.

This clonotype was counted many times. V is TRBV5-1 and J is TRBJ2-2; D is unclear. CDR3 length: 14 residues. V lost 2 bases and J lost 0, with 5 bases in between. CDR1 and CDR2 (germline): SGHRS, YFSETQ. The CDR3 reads CASSFDTNTGELFF. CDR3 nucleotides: TGCGCCAGCAGCTTTGACACGAACACCGGGGAGCTGTTTTTT.

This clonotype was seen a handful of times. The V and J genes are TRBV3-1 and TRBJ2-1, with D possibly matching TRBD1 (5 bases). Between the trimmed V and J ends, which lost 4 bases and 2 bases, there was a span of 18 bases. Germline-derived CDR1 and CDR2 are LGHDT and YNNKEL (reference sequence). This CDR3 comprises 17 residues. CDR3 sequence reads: CASSRNTPGRPYNEQFF. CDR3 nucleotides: TGTGCCAGCAGCCGCAACACCCCAGGGCGGCCCTACAATGAGCAGTTCTTC.

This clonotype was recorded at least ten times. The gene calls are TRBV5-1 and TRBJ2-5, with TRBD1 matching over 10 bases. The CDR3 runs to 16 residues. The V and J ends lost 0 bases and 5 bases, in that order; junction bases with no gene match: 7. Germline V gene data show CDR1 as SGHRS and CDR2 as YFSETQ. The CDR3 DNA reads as TGCGCCAGCAGCTTGGCCGACAGGGGGCGCGGGGAGACCCAGTACTTC. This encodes CASSLADRGRGETQYF.

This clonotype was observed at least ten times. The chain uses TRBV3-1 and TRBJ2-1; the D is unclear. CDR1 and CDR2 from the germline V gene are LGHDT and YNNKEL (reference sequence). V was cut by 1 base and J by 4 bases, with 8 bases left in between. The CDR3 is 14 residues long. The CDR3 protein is CASSQATVYNEQFF. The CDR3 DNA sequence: TGTGCCAGCAGCCAAGCCACAGTATACAATGAGCAGTTCTTC.

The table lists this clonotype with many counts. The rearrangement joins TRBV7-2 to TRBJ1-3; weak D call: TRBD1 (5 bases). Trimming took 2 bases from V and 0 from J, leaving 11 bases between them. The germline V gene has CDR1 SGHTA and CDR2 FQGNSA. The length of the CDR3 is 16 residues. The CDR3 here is CASSLSGRASGNTIYF. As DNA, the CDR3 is TGTGCCAGCAGCTTATCCGGCAGGGCCTCTGGAAACACCATATATTTT.

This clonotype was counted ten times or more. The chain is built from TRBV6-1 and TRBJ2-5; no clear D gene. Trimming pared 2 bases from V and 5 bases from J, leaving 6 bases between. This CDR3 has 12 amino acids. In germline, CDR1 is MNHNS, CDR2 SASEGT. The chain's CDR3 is CASSEIRETQYF. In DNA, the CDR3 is TGTGCCAGCAGTGAAATTAGGGAGACCCAGTACTTC.

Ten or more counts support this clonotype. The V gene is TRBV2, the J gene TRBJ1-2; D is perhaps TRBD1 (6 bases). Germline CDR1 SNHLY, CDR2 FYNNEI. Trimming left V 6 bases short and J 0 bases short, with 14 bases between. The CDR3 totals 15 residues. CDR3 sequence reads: CASRPSGGTNYGYTF. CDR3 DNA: TGTGCCAGCAGACCCTCGGGGGGCACTAACTATGGCTACACCTTC.

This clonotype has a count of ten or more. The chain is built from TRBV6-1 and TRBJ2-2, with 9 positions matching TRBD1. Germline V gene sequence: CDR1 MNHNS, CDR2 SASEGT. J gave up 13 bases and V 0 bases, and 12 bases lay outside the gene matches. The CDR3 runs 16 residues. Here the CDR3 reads CASSEAGTGGSRMLFF. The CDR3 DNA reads TGTGCCAGCAGTGAAGCTGGAACAGGGGGCTCTAGAATGCTGTTTTTT.

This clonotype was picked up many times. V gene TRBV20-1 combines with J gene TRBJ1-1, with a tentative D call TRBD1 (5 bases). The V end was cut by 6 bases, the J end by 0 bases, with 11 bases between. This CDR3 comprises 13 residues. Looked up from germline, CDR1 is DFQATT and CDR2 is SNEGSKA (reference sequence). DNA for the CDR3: TGCAGTGCAATCAGGGTGGTGAACACTGAAGCTTTCTTT. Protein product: CSAIRVVNTEAFF.

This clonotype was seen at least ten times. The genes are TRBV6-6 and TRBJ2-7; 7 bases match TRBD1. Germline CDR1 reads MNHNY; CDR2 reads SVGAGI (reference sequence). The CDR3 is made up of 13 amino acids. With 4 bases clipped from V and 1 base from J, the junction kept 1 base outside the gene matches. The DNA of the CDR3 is TGTGCCAGCAGTTGGGACAGATCCTACGAGCAGTACGTC. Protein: CASSWDRSYEQYV.